Each of the 21 T cell receptor beta chains below was sequenced from the same sample in a study of blood T cell repertoires in COVID-19. Data came from immunoSEQ multiplex PCR; TCRdb stores just in-frame clones and leaves some out. In the table there are 310,000 or so clones, 86% of which are singletons. The sample consisted of peripheral blood. The receptors originated from a woman aged 45 to 65 with acute or convalescent COVID-19.

In this sample, this clone turned up once. The identical CDR3 is also encoded by other nucleotide sequences in the sample. The chain is built from TRBV5-4 and TRBJ2-7; 12 bases line up with TRBD2. V lost 2 bases and J lost 2; bases outside the gene matches: 2. CDR1 and CDR2 (germline): SGHNT, YYREEE (reference sequence). This CDR3 spans 15 amino acids. For the CDR3, the DNA is TGTGCCAGCAGCTTTGGACTAGCGGGGACCTACGAGCAGTACTTC. It encodes CASSFGLAGTYEQYF.

The chain couples TRBV13 to TRBJ2-3; 14 bases align to TRBD2. V dropped 5 bases and J dropped 0; count of bases not matched to a gene: 7. The CDR3 runs to 18 residues. CDR1 PRHDT and CDR2 FYEKMQ come from the germline V gene (reference sequence). DNA for the CDR3: TGTGCCAGCAGCCGTCGACTAGCGGGAGGGTTTAGCACAGATACGCAGTATTTT. Translation gives CASSRRLAGGFSTDTQYF. Supplemented by reference TRBV13 and TRBJ2-3, the full variable domain reads AAGVIQSPRHLIKEKRETATLKCYPIPRHDTVYWYQQGPGQDPQFLISFYEKMQSDKGSIPDRFSAQQFSDYHSELNMSSLELGDSALYFCASSRRLAGGFSTDTQYFGPGTRLTVL.

This clone was detected once. This chain connects TRBV5-1 to TRBJ1-2, with D perhaps matching TRBD1 (6 bases). The germline CDR1 and CDR2 sequences are SGHRS and YFSETQ. V gave up 6 bases and J gave up 4 bases, with 19 bases separating them. The CDR3 runs 15 residues. The CDR3 DNA is TGCGCCAGCATACCCGGGCCAGGGGAGGGCTATGGCTACACCTTC. It encodes CASIPGPGEGYGYTF. Full variable domain (outside the CDR3, taken from reference TRBV5-1 and TRBJ1-2): KAGVTQTPRYLIKTRGQQVTLSCSPISGHRSVSWYQQTPGQGLQFLFEYFSETQRNKGNFPGRFSGRQFSNSRSEMNVSTLELGDSALYLCASIPGPGEGYGYTFGSGTRLTVV.

This clone was detected only a few times. The rearrangement joins TRBV10-3 to TRBJ2-5; TRBD1 matches 12 bases. The length of the CDR3 is 13 residues. Trimming at V came to 10 bases and at J to 5 bases, leaving 5 bases not matched to a gene. Germline CDR1 is ENHRY and CDR2 is SYGVKD. In DNA, the CDR3 is TGTGCCACCGGGGACAGGGGGCAGGAGACCCAGTACTTC. Translating it yields CATGDRGQETQYF.

The rearrangement links TRBV18 to TRBJ1-1; D is undetermined. V was cut by 3 bases and J by 9 bases, with 11 bases left in between. This CDR3 spans 12 amino acids. Germline V gene data show CDR1 as KGHSH and CDR2 as LQKENI. CDR3 sequence reads: CASSPGQQKAFF. The CDR3 DNA is TGTGCCAGCTCACCGGGTCAACAGAAAGCTTTCTTT.

The chain joins TRBV7-6 to TRBJ2-7; 11 bases map to TRBD2. The CDR3 is 15 amino acids. Unmatched junction bases numbered 3, after V lost 1 base and J lost 4 bases. CDR1 is SGHVS, CDR2 FNYEAQ, per germline. The CDR3 DNA reads as TGTGCCAGCAGCTTAGAACTAGCGGGAGAATACGAGCAGTACTTC. Its protein is CASSLELAGEYEQYF.

The chain combines TRBV28 with TRBJ2-1, with 8 bases identical to TRBD2. The CDR3 length is 14 residues. CDR1 is MDHEN and CDR2 is SYDVKM in the germline V gene. Trimming took 2 bases from V and 7 from J; bases not matched to a gene: 4. The CDR3 DNA is TGTGCCAGCAGTTTAGCGGGAGGTGGGAATGAGCAGTTCTTC. Amino acids: CASSLAGGGNEQFF.

CDR3 nucleotides: TGTGCCAGCAGCAACAATCGTGTAGCGGGAGGGAGCTCCTACAATGAGCAGTTCTTC. Its protein product is CASSNNRVAGGSSYNEQFF. This chain uses TRBV7-9 with TRBJ2-1; the match to TRBD2 covers 11 bases. Germline trimming cut 5 bases from V and 0 bases from J; bases unmatched to any gene: 12. CDR3 length: 19 amino acids. The germline V gene encodes CDR1 SEHNR and CDR2 FQNEAQ (reference sequence).

V and J are TRBV21-1 and TRBJ1-4; the DNA was not compared with TRBD1, the D call given in the table. TRBV21-1 is a pseudogene. The CDR3 consists of 15 residues. CDR3 protein: CASRSTGTANEKLFF. As DNA, the CDR3 is TGTGCCAGCAGATCGACCGGGACAGCAAATGAAAAACTGTTTTTT.

This chain connects TRBV7-9 to TRBJ2-7; 10 bases are shared with TRBD2. This CDR3 contains 15 residues. From germline, CDR1 is SEHNR and CDR2 FQNEAQ (reference sequence). V shed 2 bases and J 6 bases; nucleotides not matched to a gene: 7. For the CDR3, the DNA is TGTGCCAGCAGCTTACAGGGGCTAGCGGGAGCCGAGCAGTACTTC. Protein sequence: CASSLQGLAGAEQYF.

The chain combines TRBV7-9 with TRBJ2-7; TRBD2 aligns across 8 bases. Germline V gives CDR1 SEHNR, CDR2 FQNEAQ (reference sequence). V shed 3 bases and J 5 bases; nucleotides not matched to a gene: 18. The CDR3 is made up of 18 amino acids. CDR3 sequence (DNA): TGTGCCAGCAGCTTTTGGGTGTCCCCGGGGGGGCACAGGGACGAGCAGTACTTC. Translated: CASSFWVSPGGHRDEQYF.

V and J are TRBV29-1 and TRBJ2-3; TRBD1 matches 7 bases. Germline V CDR1 and CDR2: SQVTM, ANQGSEA. The length of the CDR3 is 14 residues. Losses at the gene ends were 4 bases for V and 1 base for J; bases not matched to a gene: 5. DNA for the CDR3: TGCAGCGTTGGACAGGGTCGAGGCACAGATACGCAGTATTTT. Amino acid sequence: CSVGQGRGTDTQYF.

This chain links TRBV11-3 with TRBJ2-3; TRBD2 matches at 13 bases. Germline loops: CDR1 SGHNT, CDR2 YENEEA. The CDR3 has 16 residues. The ends lost 5 bases at V and 2 bases at J; junction bases unmatched: 4. The CDR3 DNA sequence: TGTGCCAGCAGCGGGGGACTAGCGGGATTCACAGATACGCAGTATTTT. Translating gives CASSGGLAGFTDTQYF.

The chain links TRBV7-9 to TRBJ1-4, with a tentative D call TRBD1 (6 bases). CDR3 length equals 16 residues. CDR1 SEHNR and CDR2 FQNEAQ come from the germline V gene (reference sequence). V lost 3 bases and J lost 2, with 13 bases in between. CDR3 sequence reads: CASSFRQVLTNEKLFF. In DNA, the CDR3 is TGTGCCAGCAGCTTCCGACAGGTCCTCACTAATGAAAAACTGTTTTTT.

The chain combines TRBV11-2 with TRBJ2-7; 7 bases line up with TRBD1. The CDR3 runs 14 residues. V lost 1 base, J lost 2 bases, and 2 bases stayed unmatched. CDR1 SGHAT and CDR2 FQNNGV come from the germline V gene. For the CDR3, the DNA is TGTGCCAGCAGCTTAGTAACAGGGGCCTACGAGCAGTACTTC. Its translation: CASSLVTGAYEQYF.

The count of this clone is one. This sequence joins TRBV5-4 and TRBJ1-4; TRBD1 agrees at 7 bases. Germline V gene sequence: CDR1 SGHNT, CDR2 YYREEE (reference sequence). The V and J ends lost 4 bases and 0 bases, in that order; junction bases with no gene match: 6. The CDR3 is 16 residues long. CDR3 coding DNA: TGTGCCAGCAGCATGCAGGGGGGTGCAACTAATGAAAAACTGTTTTTT. It encodes CASSMQGGATNEKLFF.

This clone has a handful of counts. The V and J genes are TRBV7-9 and TRBJ1-5, with D perhaps TRBD1 (6 bases). Looked up from germline, CDR1 is SEHNR and CDR2 is FQNEAQ (reference sequence). Trimming removed 1 base at V and 3 bases at J, with 7 bases between. The CDR3 is 14 amino acids. The CDR3 DNA follows: TGTGCCAGCAGCTTAGGGACAGCCAATCAGCCCCAGCATTTT. This translates into CASSLGTANQPQHF.

V and J are TRBV2 and TRBJ2-3, with 9 bases matching TRBD2. After removal of 8 bases from V and 3 bases from J, the junction contained 6 bases not matched to a gene. The CDR3 has 14 residues. CDR1 SNHLY and CDR2 FYNNEI come from the germline V gene. The CDR3: CASAAGGGTDTQYF. The CDR3 DNA reads as TGTGCCAGCGCAGCGGGAGGAGGGACAGATACGCAGTATTTT. The whole variable domain, remainder taken from reference TRBV2 and TRBJ2-3, is EPEVTQTPSHQVTQMGQEVILRCVPISNHLYFYWYRQILGQKVEFLVSFYNNEISEKSEIFDDQFSVERPDGSNFTLKIRSTKLEDSAMYFCASAAGGGTDTQYFGPGTRLTVL.

The chain joins TRBV7-6 to TRBJ1-1; D is unclear. Trimming left V 5 bases short and J 0 bases short, with 10 bases between. This CDR3 is built from 14 residues. Germline CDR1 reads SGHVS; CDR2 reads FNYEAQ. CDR3 sequence (DNA): TGTGCCAGCAGCGGCTCATACGTGAACACTGAAGCTTTCTTT. Its translation: CASSGSYVNTEAFF.

The CDR3 here is CASSVRVFSGANVLTF. DNA of the CDR3: TGTGCCAGCAGTGTTCGGGTCTTCTCTGGGGCCAACGTCCTGACTTTC. V and J are TRBV2 and TRBJ2-6; the D is unclear. CDR1 is SNHLY, CDR2 FYNNEI, per germline. The CDR3 consists of 16 residues. Trimming removed 4 bases at V and 0 bases at J, with 10 bases between.

The CDR3 protein is CASSQPDRQQFF. The CDR3 DNA reads TGTGCCAGCAGCCAACCAGACAGACAGCAGTTCTTC. V gene TRBV3-1 (or the pseudogene TRBV3-2) combines with J gene TRBJ2-1; D possibly corresponds to TRBD1 (5 bases). V lost 2 bases and J 11 bases, leaving 10 bases between the germline ends. Germline loops: CDR1 LGHDT, CDR2 YNNKEL (reference sequence). The CDR3 loop spans 12 amino acids.